A single sample gave rise to the 22 T cell receptor beta chains below, sequenced in a study of PD-1 blockade in mismatch repair-deficient tumors. No antigen has been identified for these receptors. Time point reported: identical roughly eleven-day culture without peptide (control). Assay used: immunoSEQ multiplex PCR; TCRdb lists only in-frame clones, some missing. The table includes over 11,000 clones, more than 75% detected once. Here the sequenced sample was cells cultured in vitro, taken from a patient treated with pembrolizumab. These receptors all stem from an adult with mismatch repair-deficient cancer.

This chain links TRBV18 with TRBJ1-2; a weak D match, TRBD1 (5 bases). Germline loops: CDR1 KGHSH, CDR2 LQKENI. There are 13 residues in the CDR3. V lost 3 bases to trimming and J lost 3 bases, with 8 bases between them. The CDR3: CASSPGGDYGYTF. The DNA of the CDR3 is TGTGCCAGCTCACCGGGGGGAGACTATGGCTACACCTTC.

The chain joins TRBV28 to TRBJ1-2, with unresolved D. Germline lookup yields CDR1 MDHEN and CDR2 SYDVKM. This CDR3 comprises 12 residues. Deletions cut 6 bases from V and 8 bases from J, with 13 bases between. CDR3 nucleotides: TGTGCCAGCAGCTTTCCCCCACAGGGCTACACCTTC. Translation gives CASSFPPQGYTF.

The V gene is TRBV6-5, the J gene TRBJ2-7; D uncertain. In germline, CDR1 is MNHEY, CDR2 SVGAGI. The CDR3 is 11 amino acids. Trimming stripped 6 bases from V and 7 bases from J, with 10 bases between. The DNA of the CDR3 is TGTGCCAGCAGCTACCTTGGGGAGCAGTACTTC. This gives the protein CASSYLGEQYF.

This chain joins TRBV5-1 and TRBJ2-1, with unresolved D. The V end lost 0 bases, the J end lost 0 bases, and 7 bases lay between the germline ends. CDR1 is SGHRS and CDR2 is YFSETQ in the germline V gene. The CDR3 is made up of 15 amino acids. The CDR3: CASSLGASSYNEQFF. CDR3 in DNA: TGCGCCAGCAGCTTGGGTGCGAGCTCCTACAATGAGCAGTTCTTC.

This clone showed up just once. The rearrangement joins TRBV2 to TRBJ2-3, with D tentatively TRBD2 (5 bases). Trimming took off 3 bases at V and 2 bases at J, with 6 bases between the two ends. Looked up from germline, CDR1 is SNHLY and CDR2 is FYNNEI. The CDR3 is 13 residues long. The DNA of the CDR3 is TGTGCCAGCAGTGAGGACTTCACAGATACGCAGTATTTT. It specifies CASSEDFTDTQYF.

The chain couples TRBV29-1 to TRBJ1-1; the match to TRBD1 covers 7 bases. Per germline, CDR1 SQVTM and CDR2 ANQGSEA. This CDR3 has 13 amino acids. After removal of 7 bases from V and 0 bases from J, the junction contained 5 bases not matched to a gene. The CDR3: CSGSGQMNTEAFF. DNA for the CDR3: TGCAGCGGCTCGGGACAGATGAACACTGAAGCTTTCTTT.

This chain joins TRBV6-6 and TRBJ1-5; 7 positions match TRBD1. Trimming removed 1 base from V and 9 bases from J; junction bases left unmatched: 12. The CDR3 totals 16 residues. CDR1 MNHNY and CDR2 SVGAGI come from the germline V gene (reference sequence). CDR3 in amino acids: CASSYFGKDRVRPQHF. The CDR3, as DNA: TGTGCCAGCAGTTACTTCGGCAAAGACAGGGTGAGGCCCCAGCATTTT.

The chain links TRBV20-1 to TRBJ2-7; D is ambiguous. CDR3 size: 11 residues. CDR1 and CDR2 (germline): DFQATT, SNEGSKA (reference sequence). The V end was cut by 6 bases, the J end by 4 bases, with 10 bases between. CDR3 nucleotide sequence: TGCAGTGCCTTCCCAATTTACGAGCAGTACTTC. This translates into CSAFPIYEQYF.

The chain joins TRBV11-3 to TRBJ2-3; D gene unclear. The germline CDR1 and CDR2 sequences are SGHNT and YENEEA. This CDR3 contains 13 residues. V dropped 1 base and J dropped 7 bases, with 9 bases sitting between them. CDR3 loop: CASSLAVENTQYF. CDR3 in DNA: TGTGCCAGCAGCTTAGCCGTGGAGAATACGCAGTATTTT.

The chain has TRBV6-1 and TRBJ1-5; no clear D gene. Deletions cut 3 bases from V and 4 bases from J, with 1 base between. Germline V gene sequence: CDR1 MNHNS, CDR2 SASEGT. The CDR3 consists of 11 residues. The CDR3 nucleotides are TGTGCCAGCAGTGAGAATCAGCCCCAGCATTTT. Translated, it gives CASSENQPQHF.

This clone was recorded once. The gene calls are TRBV6-1 and TRBJ1-2, with TRBD1 identical over 9 bases. V lost 10 bases and J lost 1; bases outside the gene matches: 4. The CDR3 sequence is 13 residues long. CDR1 MNHNS and CDR2 SASEGT come from the germline V gene. CDR3 DNA sequence: TGTGCCAACAACAGGGGGCGTAACTATGGCTACACCTTC. Translation: CANNRGRNYGYTF.

The sample holds a few counts of this clone. The chain couples TRBV7-2 to TRBJ1-6; TRBD1 matches at 7 bases. Germline-derived CDR1 and CDR2 are SGHTA and FQGNSA. The CDR3 is 14 amino acids. Germline trimming cut 2 bases from V and 7 bases from J; bases unmatched to any gene: 2. CDR3 amino acids: CASSLMTGNSPLHF. The CDR3 DNA is TGTGCCAGCAGCTTAATGACAGGGAATTCACCCCTCCACTTT. Full variable domain (rest looked up from reference TRBV7-2 and TRBJ1-6): GAGVSQSPSNKVTEKGKDVELRCDPISGHTALYWYRQSLGQGLEFLIYFQGNSAPDKSGLPSDRFSAERTGGSVSTLTIQRTQQEDSAVYLCASSLMTGNSPLHFGNGTRLTVT.

The J gene is TRBJ2-3, the V gene TRBV5-1; TRBD2 matches 11 bases. The length of the CDR3 is 15 residues. The ends lost 2 bases at V and 4 bases at J; junction bases unmatched: 3. Germline V gene lookup returns CDR1 SGHRS and CDR2 YFSETQ. Here the CDR3 DNA reads TGCGCCAGCAGCTTTAGCGGGAGGGGGTCAGATACGCAGTATTTT. Its translation: CASSFSGRGSDTQYF.

This chain joins TRBV5-1 and TRBJ1-4; 10 bases line up with TRBD1. This CDR3 is 15 amino acids long. Losses at the gene ends were 0 bases for V and 6 bases for J; bases not matched to a gene: 2. Germline V gene data show CDR1 as SGHRS and CDR2 as YFSETQ. The CDR3 DNA reads TGCGCCAGCAGCTTGGCCGGGACAGGGGATGAAAAACTGTTTTTT. Its translation: CASSLAGTGDEKLFF.

This chain connects TRBV5-1 to TRBJ1-1; D is unclear. CDR1 and CDR2 (germline): SGHRS, YFSETQ. CDR3 length: 16 amino acids. V lost 5 bases and J lost 0, with 17 bases in between. The CDR3 sequence is CASSSLGGGMNTEAFF. In DNA form, the CDR3 reads TGCGCCAGCAGTTCGCTAGGAGGAGGGATGAACACTGAAGCTTTCTTT.

This clone was detected only once. V is TRBV7-2 and J is TRBJ1-2, with 9 bases lining up with TRBD1. Trimming removed 1 base from V and 8 bases from J; junction bases left unmatched: 20. The CDR3 has 19 residues. Germline values: CDR1 SGHTA, CDR2 FQGNSA. As DNA, the CDR3 is TGTGCCAGCAGCTTAGTTAGTTTTGGGGACAGGGAGGAAACAAACGGCTACACCTTC. It yields the protein CASSLVSFGDREETNGYTF.

V is TRBV27 and J is TRBJ2-1, with D uncertain. The V gene's germline CDR1 is MNHEY and CDR2 SMNVEV (reference sequence). The CDR3 runs to 12 residues. Trimming removed 2 bases from V and 8 bases from J, with 7 bases in between. CDR3 loop: CASSLNGHEQFF. CDR3 coding DNA: TGTGCCAGCAGTTTAAATGGTCATGAGCAGTTCTTC.

V is TRBV5-1 and J is TRBJ2-2, with TRBD2 matching over 8 bases. CDR1 and CDR2 (germline): SGHRS, YFSETQ. V was pared by 5 bases and J by 1 base, with 4 bases of the junction left unmatched. The CDR3 contains 15 residues. Written as DNA, the CDR3 is TGCGCCAGCAGGGCGAGCGGGGGGAACACCGGGGAGCTGTTTTTT. It codes for CASRASGGNTGELFF.

A note on this clone: The junction departs from the called germline gene at one end, perhaps through a read error. The genes are TRBV7-7 and TRBJ2-3, with 11 bases aligning to TRBD1. Germline CDR1 and CDR2: SSHAT and FNYEAQ (reference sequence). The CDR3 is made up of 16 amino acids. CDR3 bases: TGTGCTAGCAGCATAGGGACAGGGGGATTCACAGATACGCAGTATTTT. This translates into CASSIGTGGFTDTQYF.

The rearrangement joins TRBV19 to TRBJ1-4; D perhaps matches TRBD1 (5 bases). The CDR3 is made up of 13 amino acids. V lost 4 bases and J 12 bases, leaving 15 bases between the germline ends. Looked up from germline, CDR1 is LNHDA and CDR2 is SQIVND (reference sequence). CDR3 sequence (DNA): TGTGCCAGTAGTACCACCGGGACCCCCCAACTGTTTTTT. It is translated as CASSTTGTPQLFF.

The V call is TRBV2, the J call TRBJ2-5, with D uncertain. Germline V gene lookup returns CDR1 SNHLY and CDR2 FYNNEI. This CDR3 comprises 12 residues. Trimming shortened V by 7 bases and J by 2 bases, and 8 bases separated the two germline ends. In nucleotides, the CDR3 is TGTGCCAGCACGTGGTGGCAAGAGACCCAGTACTTC. This gives the protein CASTWWQETQYF.

This clone was recorded only once. This chain joins TRBV6-4 and TRBJ2-7, with a tentative D call TRBD2 (6 bases). Germline loops: CDR1 MRHNA, CDR2 SNTAGT. The V end lost 7 bases, the J end lost 0 bases, and 16 bases lay between the germline ends. This CDR3 has 15 amino acids. Written as DNA, the CDR3 is TGTGCCAGCATTCCCCCAGCGGGCCACTCCTACGAGCAGTACTTC. It codes for CASIPPAGHSYEQYF.